This record covers a single T cell receptor (beta chain). The authors' processing: Using reference gene primer amplification, nucleated cell counts were estimated. Using immunoSEQ multiplex PCR, the repertoire was profiled, and TCRdb retains in-frame clones only, with some absent. V and J calls and clone size are those listed in that table; D and trimming were worked out from the DNA. The sample holds some 220,000 clones, around 80% seen once. These data originate in a study of blood T cell repertoires in COVID-19. Across the whole study: The samples span acute and convalescent COVID-19 from the United States, Italy and Spain. Sample material is recorded as cDNA or gDNA derived from T cells, B-cell-depleted T cells, or PBMCs.

J lost 7 bases, V lost 6 bases, and 8 bases had no gene match. The germline V gene encodes CDR1 MRHNA and CDR2 SNTAGT. The CDR3 runs 13 residues. The sequence came from a human donor in a cohort sampled during active COVID-19. Sequenced sample: peripheral blood. The J gene is TRBJ1-1, the V gene TRBV6-4, with TRBD1 matching over 7 bases. The CDR3 DNA is TGTGCCAGCAGCCCCTTACAGGGGAGTGAAGCTTTCTTT. Its translation is CASSPLQGSEAFF.